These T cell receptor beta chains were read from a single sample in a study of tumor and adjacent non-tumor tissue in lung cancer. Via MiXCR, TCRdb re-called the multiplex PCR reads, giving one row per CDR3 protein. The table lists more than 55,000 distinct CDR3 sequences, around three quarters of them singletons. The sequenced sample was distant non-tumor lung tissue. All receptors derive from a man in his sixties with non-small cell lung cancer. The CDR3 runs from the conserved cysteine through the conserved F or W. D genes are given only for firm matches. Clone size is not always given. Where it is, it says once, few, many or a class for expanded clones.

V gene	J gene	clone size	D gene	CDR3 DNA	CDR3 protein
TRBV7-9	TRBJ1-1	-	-	TGTGCCAGTAGCCCAATCAATCCCCGTGGGGGGAACACTGAAGCTCTCTTT	CASSPINPRGGNTEALF
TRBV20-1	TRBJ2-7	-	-	TGCAGTCCTAGAGAATGCGGGATAGTGCCCTACGAGCAGTACTTC	CSPRECGIVPYEQYF
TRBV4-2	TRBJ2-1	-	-	TGTGCCAACAGCCAAGATCTCCACCATCCCGAGCAGTTTTTC	CANSQDLHHPEQFF
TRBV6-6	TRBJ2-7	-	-	TGTGCCATCATGGAGGGGGGATACGGGCAGTACTTC	CAIMEGGYGQYF
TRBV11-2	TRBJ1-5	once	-	TGTGCCAGGAGCTTAGTGGGGGGGAATCAGCCCCAGCATTTT	CARSLVGGNQPQHF
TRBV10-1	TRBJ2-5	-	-	TGCGCCAGCAGTGAGTCGCTTGGAGTGGATACCCAGTACTTC	CASSESLGVDTQYF
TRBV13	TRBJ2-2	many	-	TGTGCCAGCACCCAACTGGAGGGACACACCGGGGAGCTGTTTTTT	CASTQLEGHTGELFF
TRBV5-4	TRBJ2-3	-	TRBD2	TGTACCAGTAGCCCTATCGAGCGGGAGCCGGGATATACGCGGTATTTT	CTSSPIEREPGYTRYF
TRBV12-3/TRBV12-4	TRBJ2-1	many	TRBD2	TGTGCCAGCAGGTCAACCGGGACTAGCGGGAGGGCATATGAGCAGTTCTTC	CASRSTGTSGRAYEQFF
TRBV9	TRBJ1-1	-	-	TGTGCCAGCAGCCAGGGGAGTAGAATGGGGAACACTGAAGCTTTCTTT	CASSQGSRMGNTEAFF
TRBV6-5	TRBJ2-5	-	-	TGTGCCTGCGGAGACGCGTTGACCCAGTACTTC	CACGDALTQYF
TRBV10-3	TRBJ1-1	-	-	TGTGCCATTACTACCGAGGGTGACATTGAAGCTTTCTTT	CAITTEGDIEAFF
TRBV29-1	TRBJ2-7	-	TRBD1	TGCAGCGCTGAGGGGACAGTAACCTATGAGCAGTACTTC	CSAEGTVTYEQYF
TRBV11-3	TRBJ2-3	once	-	TGTTCTAGCAGCCCAGGGACTTGCGGTGTCACAGATACGCAGTATTTT	CSSSPGTCGVTDTQYF
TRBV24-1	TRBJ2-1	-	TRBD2	TGTGTCACCAGTGACCCACTGGCGGGAGGGCATTACAATGAGCAGTTCTTC	CVTSDPLAGGHYNEQFF
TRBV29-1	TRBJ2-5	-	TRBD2	TGCAGCGGCCTCTCCCGGGCTAGCGGACAAGAGACCCCGTACTTC	CSGLSRASGQETPYF
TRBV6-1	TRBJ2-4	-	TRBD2	TGTGCCACACGGGGGGTTGTAGAAAACGTTCAGTACTTC	CATRGVVENVQYF
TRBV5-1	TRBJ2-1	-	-	TGCGCCATCAGCCGCCAAAGCGGCAGCGATGAGCAGTTCTTC	CAISRQSGSDEQFF
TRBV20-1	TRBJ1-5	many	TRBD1	TGCAGTGCTAGGCGTTTTGACAGGGTCAATCAGCCCCAGCATTTT	CSARRFDRVNQPQHF
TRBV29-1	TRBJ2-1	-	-	TGCAGCGTTGGGGGTGGGCTAATCACCTACAATGAGCAGCTCTTC	CSVGGGLITYNEQLF
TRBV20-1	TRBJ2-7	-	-	TGCAGTGTTCCACCGGGATCAGGGACACCCTACGAGCAGTACTTC	CSVPPGSGTPYEQYF
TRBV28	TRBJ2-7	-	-	TGTGTCAGCAGTTTAAGAGGCTTCTACGAGCAGTACTTC	CVSSLRGFYEQYF
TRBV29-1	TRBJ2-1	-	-	TGCAGCGGCTGGGGGGGGCGCGGGAGCCCGCCATCGAGGAGCAACGAGCAGCTCTTC	CSGWGGRGSPPSRSNEQLF
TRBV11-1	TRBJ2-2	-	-	TGTGCCAGTCGAGGACAGGGAGGGACCAGGGAGCTGTTTTTT	CASRGQGGTRELFF
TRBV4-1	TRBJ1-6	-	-	TGCACCACCAGCCAAGGGCAGGGTTTGGTTTCACCCCTCCACTTT	CTTSQGQGLVSPLHF
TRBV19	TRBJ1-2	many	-	TGTGCCACCGCGGTAGAGTTCTATGGCTACACCTTC	CATAVEFYGYTF
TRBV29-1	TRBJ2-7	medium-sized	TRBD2	TGCAGCGTATACACCGGGACTAGTAGCTACGAGCAGTACTTC	CSVYTGTSSYEQYF
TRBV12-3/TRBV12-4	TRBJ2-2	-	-	TGTGCCAGCAGTATTAACAGGGCTCGCACCGGGGAGCTGTTTTTT	CASSINRARTGELFF
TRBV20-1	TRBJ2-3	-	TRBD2	TGCAGTGCCTCCTCTCCAGCGGGAGGCACAGTTACACAGTATTTT	CSASSPAGGTVTQYF
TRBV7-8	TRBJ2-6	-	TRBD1	TGTGCCAGCGACTCAAGACAGGGACCGGCCAACGTCCTGACTTTC	CASDSRQGPANVLTF
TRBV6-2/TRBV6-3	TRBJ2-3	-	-	TGTACCAGCAGTTACTCGGTAGATACGCTGTATTTT	CTSSYSVDTLYF
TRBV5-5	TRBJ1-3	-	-	TGTGTCAGCAGCCGGGGAAACAATGGAAACACCATATATTTT	CVSSRGNNGNTIYF
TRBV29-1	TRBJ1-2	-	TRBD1	TGCAGGGCCGTCGGGGACAGCCTATCCTATGGCTACACCTTC	CRAVGDSLSYGYTF
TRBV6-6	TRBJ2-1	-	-	TGTACCAGCAGTTACGGGACTGGGGGCTACAATGTGCAGTTCTTC	CTSSYGTGGYNVQFF
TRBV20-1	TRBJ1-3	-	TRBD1	TGCTATGCACGGGACAGGGGACTCGGAAACACCATATATTTT	CYARDRGLGNTIYF
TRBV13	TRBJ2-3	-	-	TGTGTCAGCAACTTAGCAAGACAGAACACAGATACGCAGTATTTT	CVSNLARQNTDTQYF
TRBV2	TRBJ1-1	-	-	TGTGCCAGACTGCAGGGACCGGCTCCTAATGAAGCTTTCTTT	CARLQGPAPNEAFF
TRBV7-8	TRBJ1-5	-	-	TGTGCCAGCAGATTAGTTTCGGACCTTAGCGATAAGCCCCAGCATTTT	CASRLVSDLSDKPQHF
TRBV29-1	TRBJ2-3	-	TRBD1	TGCAGCCTTAGGACAGGGGCCACAGATACACAGTATTTT	CSLRTGATDTQYF
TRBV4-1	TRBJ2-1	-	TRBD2	TGCGCCAGTAGCCCGGGACTAGCGGGAGAGGTTGAGCAGTTCTTC	CASSPGLAGEVEQFF
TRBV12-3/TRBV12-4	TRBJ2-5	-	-	TGTGCCAGCACATTCAGGAGGGGAGAGACCCAGTACTTC	CASTFRRGETQYF
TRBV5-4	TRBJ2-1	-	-	TGCGCCAGCAGGAGGGCTGGGTCCTACAATGAGGAGTTCTTC	CASRRAGSYNEEFF
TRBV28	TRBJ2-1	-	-	TGTGCCTCTCAGGGAACGACAAGCCACAATGAGGAGTTCTTC	CASQGTTSHNEEFF
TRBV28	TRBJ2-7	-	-	TGTGCCAGCAGCGCCAGGCAGTCCTCCGAGCAGTACTTC	CASSARQSSEQYF
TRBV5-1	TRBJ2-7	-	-	TGCGCCAGCAGCTTCGCCAGTACCTACGGGCAGTACTTC	CASSFASTYGQYF
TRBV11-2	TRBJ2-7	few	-	TGTGCCAGCAGCTTAGATTTGAGCTCCTACGAGCAGTACTTC	CASSLDLSSYEQYF
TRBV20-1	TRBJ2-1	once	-	TGCAGTACTAGGAGACCGAACAATGAGCAGCTCTTC	CSTRRPNNEQLF
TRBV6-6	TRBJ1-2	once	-	TGTGCCAGCAATGACGGCGGGGGTTATGGCTACACCTTC	CASNDGGGYGYTF
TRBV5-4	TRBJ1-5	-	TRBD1	TGTGCCAGCAGCCAGGGGGGGCTTGATCAGCCCCAGCATTTT	CASSQGGLDQPQHF
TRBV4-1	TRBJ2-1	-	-	TGCGCCAGCAGTTCCCCGGTGAACGGGGCCTACAATGAGCAGTTCTTC	CASSSPVNGAYNEQFF
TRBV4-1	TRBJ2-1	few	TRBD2	TGCGCCGGCAGTGACTTACTAGCGGGAGGGCCGGGTGAGCAGTTCTTC	CAGSDLLAGGPGEQFF
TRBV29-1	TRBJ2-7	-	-	TGCAGCATATCGGTCAACTCCTACGAGCAGTACTTC	CSISVNSYEQYF
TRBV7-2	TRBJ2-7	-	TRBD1	TGTGCCAGCAGCTGGTTCCGGGACAGGGCGTACGAGCAGTACTTC	CASSWFRDRAYEQYF
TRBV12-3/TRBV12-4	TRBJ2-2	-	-	TGTGCCAGCAGTCTTGCAGGGGAGGTCGTGGAGCTGTTTTTT	CASSLAGEVVELFF
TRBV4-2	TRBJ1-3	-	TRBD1	TGTGCCATCAGCCAGACACAGGGGTCTGGAAACACCATATATTTT	CAISQTQGSGNTIYF